This T cell receptor beta chain is from a study of memory CD4+ T cells and cytomegalovirus serostatus (dated by TCRdb to the late 2010s). For context, the study as a whole: The cohort included approximately 35 healthy adults from Belgium, of whom 9 were CMV seropositive and approximately 25 were CMV seronegative. To replicate a published TCR-based CMV serostatus classifier, the study sequenced CD4+ memory TCRbeta repertoires from a Belgian cohort whose cytomegalovirus serostatus was known.

Genomic DNA was extracted from sorted cells with the Quick-DNA Microprep Kit. TCRbeta DNA was amplified with the immunoSEQ hsTCRbeta kit following the manufacturer's protocol. TCRbeta libraries were sequenced on an Illumina MiSeq instrument. The source study handled its data this way. Following removal of out-of-frame sequences, 2,204,828 distinct TCRbeta sequences were retained, with an average of about 63,000 per individual. Each individual was scored using the number of around 150 previously reported CMV-associated TCRbeta sequences that the individual carried and the total number of productive distinct TCRbeta sequences. A beta-binomial model was reimplemented in Python, and scikit-learn random forests with default parameters were trained on US cohort data. Classifier performance on the Belgian cohort was summarized as median AUC with percentile confidence intervals over 10,000 bootstrap iterations. The table comes from immuneACCESS by way of TCRdb, which keeps in-frame sequences with V and J called. Part of the clones is missing from these tables; in studies checked, under half for an unresolved V gene and the rest for unknown reasons. The V and J calls and clone size are taken from that table; D and trimming were inferred from the DNA. This sample holds 45,000 to 60,000 clones; around 80% were observed only once. The ten largest make up 0.67% of the sample.

A note on this clone: There is no known antigen for this receptor. Base qualities were left out, and no much larger clone turns up one base away.

The full study reports these points: Unlike the original study, which covered naive and memory CD4+ and CD8+ populations, the Belgian study sequenced only CD4+CD45RO+ memory cells. The results were interpreted as suggesting that the CMV-associated TCR signature is largely present in the CD4+ memory repertoire. For CMV serostatus prediction, a median bootstrapped AUC of approximately 0.95 was reached with the original framework, and a median bootstrapped AUC of approximately 0.9 was reached with a US-trained random forest. Among the 160 or so previously reported CMV-associated TCRbeta sequences, 60 to 85 showed up in the CD4+ memory repertoires, with each one found in between one and five individuals. On the Belgian cohort, the classifier based on the original framework reached a median bootstrapped AUC of 0.95, with a 95% CI of 0.76-1.00.

A FACSAria II was used to sort memory CD4+ T cells, defined as single viable CD3+CD4+CD8-CD45RO+ cells. To determine CMV serostatus, a Roche Elecsys assay was used that detects serum IgG against CMV pp150, pp28, p38 and p52. After the samples were thawed, total CD4+ T cells were enriched through positive selection using CD4 magnetic microbeads. The samples came from a different study that was designed specifically to examine the CD4+ T cell memory repertoire. Peripheral blood mononuclear cells were isolated and cryopreserved according to standard operating procedures, and serum was stored at -80 degrees C. CD3-PerCP (BW264/56), CD4-APC (RPA-T4), CD45RO-PE (UCHT1) and CD8-Pacific Orange (3B5) antibodies were used for staining, and non-viable cells were excluded with Sytox blue. The CDR3 goes from the cysteine to the phenylalanine over 14 residues. Only the CDR3 region is kept as DNA, spanning 42 bases read in frame from base 1. The junction shows trimming of 6 bases on V and 4 bases on J, plus 15 bases between the germline ends. From a lookup of the germline V gene, CDR1 and CDR2 are MNHNS and SASEGT.

The TCR was taken from an adult in good health and CMV-seronegative. The sequenced material came from memory CD4+ T cells from blood. The chain was built from TRBV6-1 and TRBJ1-2, with the D segment identity uncertain. CDR3 reads: CASRSGTNIYGYTF. The nucleotides are TGTGCCAGCAGATCGGGAACTAATATCTATGGCTACACCTTC.